Listed below are T cell receptor beta chains from one sample, sequenced in a study of shared clonotypes between healthy human individuals. TCRdb keeps only in-frame clones here, not all; method: immunoSEQ multiplex PCR. The sample includes 2 million or so clones, about 95% of them seen just once. Sequencing was performed on naive CD8+ T cells sorted from blood. These receptors originate from a man between 18 and 35 years old in good health. Both conserved end residues are part of each CDR3. The order of the fields is D gene, clone size, V gene, CDR3 length, J gene, CDR3 DNA, CDR3 protein. A D gene is named only where the DNA matches it firmly. Part of the rows lack a size; the others show once, few, many or a class for expanded clones.

>TRBD2|.|TRBV7-6|14|TRBJ2-7
TGTGCCAGCAGCTTATGGGCGGGAGTCTACGAGCAGTACTTC
CASSLWAGVYEQYF
>TRBD1|.|TRBV11-2|19|TRBJ1-4
TGTGCCAGCAGCCTATACGGACAGGTATTGACGGCAACTAATGAAAAACTGTTTTTT
CASSLYGQVLTATNEKLFF
>.|.|TRBV2|14|TRBJ1-1
TGTGCCAGCAGTGACACCCGGGGGTACACTGAAGCTTTCTTT
CASSDTRGYTEAFF
>.|.|TRBV6-7|16|TRBJ1-3
TGTGCCAGCAGAGAAGGGCAGACGTCTATTCGGAACACCATATATTTT
CASREGQTSIRNTIYF
>.|.|TRBV4-3|16|TRBJ2-1
TGCGCCAGCAGCCAAGATTCAAGCGGGTATGACAATGAGCAGTTCTTC
CASSQDSSGYDNEQFF
>.|.|TRBV5-4|14|TRBJ1-4
TGTGCCAGCAGCTCCGGGGGAGATAAGGGGAAACTGTTTTTT
CASSSGGDKGKLFF
>.|.|TRBV5-1|15|TRBJ1-1
TGCGCCAGCAGCCCTGGCGTAGGGTTATACACTGAAGCTTTCTTT
CASSPGVGLYTEAFF
>.|.|TRBV6-5|13|TRBJ2-5
TGTGCCAGCAGTTATACACCACAAGAGACCCAGTACTTC
CASSYTPQETQYF
>.|once|TRBV19|13|TRBJ2-7
TGTGCCAGTGCGGCGGGGAAGGGCTACGAGCAGTACTTC
CASAAGKGYEQYF
>.|.|TRBV28|13|TRBJ1-2
TGTGCCAGCAGGTCAGGGTGGGCCTATGGCTACACCTTC
CASRSGWAYGYTF
>TRBD2|.|TRBV27|15|TRBJ2-1
TGTGCCAGCGACCTAGCGGGAGGGGCTGGAAATGAGCAGTTCTTC
CASDLAGGAGNEQFF
>TRBD1|.|TRBV29-1|12|TRBJ2-5
TGCAGCGTCGACAGGGACCAAGAGACCCAGTACTTC
CSVDRDQETQYF
>.|.|TRBV10-3|16|TRBJ1-1
TGTGCCATCAGTGAGTCGGGGGGGAGGGAGAACACTGAAGCTTTCTTT
CAISESGGRENTEAFF
>.|.|TRBV10-3|15|TRBJ1-3
TGTGCCATCAGTGAGAGGAGTGACTCTGGAAACACCATATATTTT
CAISERSDSGNTIYF